The present T cell receptor beta chain was sequenced within a study of blood T cells in healthy people across ages. Germline lookup yields CDR1 PRHDT and CDR2 FYEKMQ (reference sequence). The CDR3 is made up of 13 amino acids. Trimming shortened V by 5 bases and J by 5 bases, and 12 bases separated the two germline ends. Alongside a J-beta primer mix, a sample-barcoded 5' primer served in a second PCR lasting roughly 6 to 11 cycles. A single record per CDR3 protein comes from TCRdb applying MiXCR to the 5' RACE reads. The data show over 600,000 distinct CDR3 sequences, over 40% seen once. The table lists this clonotype with a few counts.

The V call is TRBV13, the J call TRBJ1-1; D uncertain. The clonotype originates from a man older than 75 in good health. Sequencing was performed on blood. CDR3 in DNA: TGTGCCAGCAGCCCCCGCCGGCCAACTGAAGCTTTCTTT. As protein: CASSPRRPTEAFF. The whole variable domain, filled in from reference TRBV13 and TRBJ1-1, reads AAGVIQSPRHLIKEKRETATLKCYPIPRHDTVYWYQQGPGQDPQFLISFYEKMQSDKGSIPDRFSAQQFSDYHSELNMSSLELGDSALYFCASSPRRPTEAFFGQGTRLTVV.